This is a list of T cell receptor beta chains from one sample in a study of response to subunit inactivated influenza vaccine. TCRdb itself ran the RT-PCR reads through MiXCR, one entry per CDR3 protein. The top ten hold about 12% of the sample, which has fewer than 600,000 distinct CDR3 sequences, 6.5% to 8% seen once. Sequencing was performed on PBMCs from blood, taken roughly 24 months after vaccination. These receptors originate from a man between 50 and 70 years old who received an inactivated influenza vaccine. The CDR3 runs from the conserved cysteine through the conserved F or W. The D gene is left open where the match is weak. The size entry is marked missing in some rows and otherwise reads once, few, many or a size class.

abundance: few; v_gene: TRBV20-1; j_gene: TRBJ2-7; d_gene: .; CDR3aa: CSATGRSYEQYF; CDR3nt: TGCAGTGCAACGGGACGGAGCTACGAGCAGTACTTC
abundance: few; v_gene: TRBV20-1; j_gene: TRBJ2-7; d_gene: TRBD2; CDR3aa: CSALAGGEYEQYF; CDR3nt: TGCAGTGCTTTAGCGGGGGGAGAATACGAGCAGTACTTC
abundance: .; v_gene: TRBV7-9; j_gene: TRBJ2-3; d_gene: TRBD1; CDR3aa: CASSSVGQGGGTQYF; CDR3nt: TGTGCCAGCAGCTCCGTGGGACAGGGTGGAGGTACGCAGTATTTT
abundance: many; v_gene: TRBV7-9; j_gene: TRBJ2-5; d_gene: TRBD1; CDR3aa: CASSLLPGTGDKTQYF; CDR3nt: TGTGCCAGCAGCCTGCTGCCGGGGACAGGGGACAAGACCCAGTACTTC
abundance: few; v_gene: TRBV12-3/TRBV12-4; j_gene: TRBJ1-1; d_gene: TRBD1; CDR3aa: CASSRTGGWAEAFF; CDR3nt: TGTGCCAGCAGTCGGACAGGCGGATGGGCTGAAGCTTTCTTT
abundance: .; v_gene: TRBV5-1; j_gene: TRBJ2-3; d_gene: .; CDR3aa: CASSLSQPTDTQYF; CDR3nt: TGCGCCAGCAGCCTCTCCCAACCGACAGATACGCAGTATTTT
abundance: .; v_gene: TRBV20-1; j_gene: TRBJ1-2; d_gene: .; CDR3aa: CSVEQGHGYTF; CDR3nt: TGCAGTGTGGAGCAGGGGCATGGCTACACCTTC
abundance: few; v_gene: TRBV20-1; j_gene: TRBJ1-1; d_gene: TRBD1; CDR3aa: CSPRDRGFF; CDR3nt: TGCAGCCCCCGGGACAGGGGATTCTTT
abundance: .; v_gene: TRBV6-2/TRBV6-3; j_gene: TRBJ2-4; d_gene: .; CDR3aa: CASSYSRETAKNIQYF; CDR3nt: TGTGCCAGCAGTTACTCAAGGGAGACAGCCAAAAACATTCAGTACTTC
abundance: few; v_gene: TRBV6-2/TRBV6-3; j_gene: TRBJ2-7; d_gene: TRBD2; CDR3aa: CASSSGLAGAFDEQYF; CDR3nt: TGTGCCAGCAGTTCCGGACTAGCGGGAGCGTTCGACGAGCAGTACTTC
abundance: many; v_gene: TRBV6-1; j_gene: TRBJ2-7; d_gene: .; CDR3aa: CASSEALWEQYF; CDR3nt: TGTGCCAGCAGTGAAGCCTTATGGGAGCAGTACTTC
abundance: many; v_gene: TRBV12-3/TRBV12-4; j_gene: TRBJ2-3; d_gene: TRBD1; CDR3aa: CASSAPGQGKYF; CDR3nt: TGTGCCAGCAGTGCTCCGGGACAGGGGAAGTATTTT
abundance: many; v_gene: TRBV29-1; j_gene: TRBJ2-1; d_gene: TRBD2; CDR3aa: CSVGLRGSHEQFF; CDR3nt: TGCAGCGTTGGTTTGCGGGGGAGCCATGAGCAGTTCTTC
abundance: many; v_gene: TRBV20-1; j_gene: TRBJ2-1; d_gene: .; CDR3aa: CSGGSYNEQFF; CDR3nt: TGCAGTGGGGGATCCTACAATGAGCAGTTCTTC
abundance: many; v_gene: TRBV9; j_gene: TRBJ1-1; d_gene: .; CDR3aa: CASSVEMNTEAFF; CDR3nt: TGTGCCAGCAGCGTAGAAATGAACACTGAAGCTTTCTTT
abundance: few; v_gene: TRBV14; j_gene: TRBJ2-1; d_gene: TRBD2; CDR3aa: CASSSSGSYEQFF; CDR3nt: TGTGCCAGCAGTTCTAGCGGGAGTTATGAGCAGTTCTTC
abundance: few; v_gene: TRBV12-3/TRBV12-4; j_gene: TRBJ2-2; d_gene: TRBD1; CDR3aa: CASSSTSPTGAGGELFF; CDR3nt: TGTGCCAGCAGTTCCACCTCCCCGACAGGGGCGGGCGGGGAGCTGTTTTTT
abundance: .; v_gene: TRBV12-3/TRBV12-4; j_gene: TRBJ2-1; d_gene: .; CDR3aa: CASTLEVRYEQFF; CDR3nt: TGTGCCAGCACCCTAGAGGTTCGGTATGAGCAGTTCTTC
abundance: few; v_gene: TRBV10-2; j_gene: TRBJ2-7; d_gene: TRBD2; CDR3aa: CASSVAGGDYEQYF; CDR3nt: TGCGCCAGCAGTGTAGCGGGGGGGGACTACGAGCAGTACTTC
abundance: few; v_gene: TRBV6-1; j_gene: TRBJ1-2; d_gene: .; CDR3aa: CASSGLQGYYTF; CDR3nt: TGTGCCAGCAGTGGCCTACAGGGCTACTACACCTTC
abundance: few; v_gene: TRBV20-1; j_gene: TRBJ1-5; d_gene: TRBD1; CDR3aa: CSASLGQGIQPQHF; CDR3nt: TGCAGTGCTAGTCTTGGACAGGGGATTCAGCCCCAGCATTTT
abundance: .; v_gene: TRBV5-1; j_gene: TRBJ2-5; d_gene: .; CDR3aa: CASSPTRGSEETQYF; CDR3nt: TGCGCCAGCAGTCCGACAAGGGGATCGGAGGAGACCCAGTACTTC
abundance: .; v_gene: TRBV10-3; j_gene: TRBJ2-5; d_gene: .; CDR3aa: CAIRTEGGTRYF; CDR3nt: TGTGCCATCCGGACCGAGGGCGGGACCCGGTACTTC
abundance: .; v_gene: TRBV5-5; j_gene: TRBJ2-2; d_gene: .; CDR3aa: CASSLVHTTGELFF; CDR3nt: TGTGCCAGCAGCTTGGTACACACCACCGGGGAGCTGTTTTTT
abundance: .; v_gene: TRBV5-5; j_gene: TRBJ2-3; d_gene: .; CDR3aa: CASSSQSPDTQYF; CDR3nt: TGTGCCAGCAGCTCTCAGAGCCCAGATACGCAGTATTTT
abundance: many; v_gene: TRBV5-1; j_gene: TRBJ2-2; d_gene: .; CDR3aa: CASSLAGQNTGELFF; CDR3nt: TGCGCCAGCAGCTTGGCCGGACAGAACACCGGGGAGCTGTTTTTT
abundance: .; v_gene: TRBV3-1; j_gene: TRBJ1-5; d_gene: .; CDR3aa: CASSQGGISNQPQHF; CDR3nt: TGTGCCAGCAGCCAAGGAGGGATTAGCAATCAGCCCCAGCATTTT
abundance: many; v_gene: TRBV28; j_gene: TRBJ2-1; d_gene: TRBD1; CDR3aa: CASGQGSTYNEQFF; CDR3nt: TGTGCCAGCGGACAGGGGAGCACCTACAATGAGCAGTTCTTC
abundance: once; v_gene: TRBV5-1; j_gene: TRBJ1-1; d_gene: .; CDR3aa: CASSLGSALSGTEAFF; CDR3nt: TGCGCCAGCAGTTTGGGGTCAGCCCTATCGGGTACTGAAGCTTTCTTT
abundance: many; v_gene: TRBV27; j_gene: TRBJ2-1; d_gene: .; CDR3aa: CASSFLASVYNEQFF; CDR3nt: TGTGCCAGCAGTTTTCTAGCGTCTGTCTACAATGAGCAGTTCTTC
abundance: .; v_gene: TRBV18; j_gene: TRBJ2-1; d_gene: TRBD1; CDR3aa: CASSPPLGQGGEQFF; CDR3nt: TGTGCCAGCTCACCACCGTTGGGACAGGGAGGCGAGCAGTTCTTC
abundance: few; v_gene: TRBV5-1; j_gene: TRBJ1-3; d_gene: TRBD1; CDR3aa: CASSESNGQGAVNTIYF; CDR3nt: TGCGCCAGCAGCGAATCCAATGGACAGGGGGCTGTCAACACCATATATTTT
abundance: many; v_gene: TRBV28; j_gene: TRBJ2-6; d_gene: .; CDR3aa: CASRPPGLEFSGANVLTF; CDR3nt: TGTGCCAGCAGGCCCCCGGGACTGGAATTTTCCGGGGCCAACGTCCTGACTTTC
abundance: .; v_gene: TRBV6-2/TRBV6-3; j_gene: TRBJ2-7; d_gene: .; CDR3aa: CASSLGRRITYEQYF; CDR3nt: TGTGCCAGCAGTCTAGGACGGAGAATAACCTACGAGCAGTACTTC
abundance: .; v_gene: TRBV15; j_gene: TRBJ2-7; d_gene: .; CDR3aa: CATSREQVGAYEQYF; CDR3nt: TGTGCCACCAGCAGAGAGCAGGTCGGCGCCTACGAGCAGTACTTC
abundance: .; v_gene: TRBV29-1; j_gene: TRBJ2-7; d_gene: TRBD2; CDR3aa: CSVERLTSGTIKYF; CDR3nt: TGCAGCGTTGAAAGGCTTACTAGCGGGACGATTAAGTACTTC
abundance: once; v_gene: TRBV7-8; j_gene: TRBJ1-2; d_gene: .; CDR3aa: CASSLRAAPDYGYTF; CDR3nt: TGTGCCAGCAGCTTAAGGGCCGCTCCAGACTATGGCTACACCTTC